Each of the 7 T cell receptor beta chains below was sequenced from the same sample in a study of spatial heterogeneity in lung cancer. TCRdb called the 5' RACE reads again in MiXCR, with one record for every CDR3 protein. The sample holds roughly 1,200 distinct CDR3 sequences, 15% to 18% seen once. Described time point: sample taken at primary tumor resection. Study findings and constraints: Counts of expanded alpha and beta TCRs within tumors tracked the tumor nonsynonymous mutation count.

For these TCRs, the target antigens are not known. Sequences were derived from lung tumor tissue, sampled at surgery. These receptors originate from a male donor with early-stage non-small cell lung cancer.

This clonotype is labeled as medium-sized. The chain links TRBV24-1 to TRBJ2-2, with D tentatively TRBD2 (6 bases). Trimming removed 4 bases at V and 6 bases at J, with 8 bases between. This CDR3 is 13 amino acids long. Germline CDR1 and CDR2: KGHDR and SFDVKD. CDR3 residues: CATSESGPGELFF. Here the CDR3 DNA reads TGTGCCACCAGTGAAAGCGGGCCCGGGGAGCTGTTTTTT.

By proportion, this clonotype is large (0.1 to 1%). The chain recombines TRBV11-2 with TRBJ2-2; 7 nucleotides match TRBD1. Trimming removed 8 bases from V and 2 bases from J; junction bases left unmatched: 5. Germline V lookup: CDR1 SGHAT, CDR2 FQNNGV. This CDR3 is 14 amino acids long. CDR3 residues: CASGWDSNTGELFF. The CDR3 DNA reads TGTGCCAGCGGCTGGGACAGTAACACCGGGGAGCTGTTTTTT.

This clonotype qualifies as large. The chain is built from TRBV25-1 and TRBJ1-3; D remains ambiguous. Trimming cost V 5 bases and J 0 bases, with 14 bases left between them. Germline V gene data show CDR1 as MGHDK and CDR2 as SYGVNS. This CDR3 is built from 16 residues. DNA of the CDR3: TGTGCCAGCAGTAAAATCGGACGGGACTCTGGAAACACCATATATTTT. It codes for CASSKIGRDSGNTIYF.

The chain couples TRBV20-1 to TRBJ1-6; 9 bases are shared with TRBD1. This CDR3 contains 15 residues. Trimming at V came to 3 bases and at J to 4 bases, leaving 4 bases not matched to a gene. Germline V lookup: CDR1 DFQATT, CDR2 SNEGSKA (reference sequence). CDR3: CSASAGTGYNSPLHF. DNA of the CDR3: TGCAGTGCTAGTGCAGGGACAGGGTATAATTCACCCCTCCACTTT.

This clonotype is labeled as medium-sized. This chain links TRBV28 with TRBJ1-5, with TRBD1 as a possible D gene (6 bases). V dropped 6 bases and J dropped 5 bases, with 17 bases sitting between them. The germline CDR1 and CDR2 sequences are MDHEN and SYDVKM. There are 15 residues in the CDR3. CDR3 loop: CASSPAGGGYQPQHF. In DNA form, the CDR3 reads TGTGCCAGCAGCCCAGCGGGGGGCGGTTATCAGCCCCAGCATTTT.

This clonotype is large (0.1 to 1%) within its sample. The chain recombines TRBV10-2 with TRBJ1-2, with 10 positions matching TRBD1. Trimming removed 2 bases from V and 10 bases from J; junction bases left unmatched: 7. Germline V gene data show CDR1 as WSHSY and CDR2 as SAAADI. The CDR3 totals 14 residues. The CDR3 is CASSELRDRGHYTF. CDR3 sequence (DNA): TGCGCCAGCAGTGAGCTCCGGGACAGGGGACACTACACCTTC.

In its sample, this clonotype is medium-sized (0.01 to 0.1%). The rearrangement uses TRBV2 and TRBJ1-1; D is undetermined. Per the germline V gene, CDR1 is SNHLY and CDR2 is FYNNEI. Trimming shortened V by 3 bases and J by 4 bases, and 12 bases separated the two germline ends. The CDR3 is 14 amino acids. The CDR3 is CASSELSMGTEAFF. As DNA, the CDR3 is TGTGCCAGCAGTGAGCTCTCGATGGGCACTGAAGCTTTCTTT. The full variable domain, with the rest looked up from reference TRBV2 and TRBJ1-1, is EPEVTQTPSHQVTQMGQEVILRCVPISNHLYFYWYRQILGQKVEFLVSFYNNEISEKSEIFDDQFSVERPDGSNFTLKIRSTKLEDSAMYFCASSELSMGTEAFFGQGTRLTVV.